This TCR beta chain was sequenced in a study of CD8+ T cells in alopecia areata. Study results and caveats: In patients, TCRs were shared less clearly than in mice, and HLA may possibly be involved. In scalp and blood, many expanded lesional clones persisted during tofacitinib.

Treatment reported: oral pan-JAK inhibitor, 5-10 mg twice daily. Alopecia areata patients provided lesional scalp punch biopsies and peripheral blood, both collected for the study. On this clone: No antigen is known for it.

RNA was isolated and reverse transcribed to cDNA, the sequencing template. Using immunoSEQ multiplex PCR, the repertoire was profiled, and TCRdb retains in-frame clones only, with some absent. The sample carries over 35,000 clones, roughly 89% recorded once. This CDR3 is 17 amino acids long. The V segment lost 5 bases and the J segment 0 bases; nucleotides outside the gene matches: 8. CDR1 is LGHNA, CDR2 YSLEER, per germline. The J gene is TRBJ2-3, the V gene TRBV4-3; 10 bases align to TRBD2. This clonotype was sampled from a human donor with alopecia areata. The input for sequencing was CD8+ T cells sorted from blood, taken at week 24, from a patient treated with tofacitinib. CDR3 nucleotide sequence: TGCGCCAGCAGCGCCGGGACTAGCGTTACTAGCACAGATACGCAGTATTTT. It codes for CASSAGTSVTSTDTQYF.